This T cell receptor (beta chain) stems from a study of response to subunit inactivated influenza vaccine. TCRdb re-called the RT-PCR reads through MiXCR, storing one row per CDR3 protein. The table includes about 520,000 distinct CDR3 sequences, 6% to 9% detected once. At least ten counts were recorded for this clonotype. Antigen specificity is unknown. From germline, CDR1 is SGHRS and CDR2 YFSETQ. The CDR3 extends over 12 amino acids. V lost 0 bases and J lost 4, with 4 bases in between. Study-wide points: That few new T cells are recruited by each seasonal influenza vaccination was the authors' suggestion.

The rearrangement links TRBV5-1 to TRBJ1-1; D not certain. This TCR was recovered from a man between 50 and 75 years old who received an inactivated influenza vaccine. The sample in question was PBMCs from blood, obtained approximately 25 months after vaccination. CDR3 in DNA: TGCGCCAGCAGCTTGGACCTCACTGAAGCTTTCTTT. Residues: CASSLDLTEAFF.